The clone carrying this TCR beta chain has more than one count but fewer than ten. Its antigen is still unknown. This specimen comes from a study of Tregs in tolerant kidney transplant recipients. Whole-study findings and limits: Activated donor B cell expansion appeared to reveal the most relevant donor-specific TCRbeta repertoire.

Assay: immunoSEQ multiplex PCR; the TCRdb copy retains only in-frame clones and omits some. The sample comprises 85,000 to 95,000 clones, 85% to 95% of which are singletons, and 4.7% rests with the top ten. Source material: CD8+ T cells from blood. This clonotype was sampled from a human donor in good health.

The CDR3 is CASSLGQAYGYTF. CDR3 bases: TGTGCCAGCAGCTTAGGACAGGCATATGGCTACACCTTC. The gene calls are TRBV11-2 and TRBJ1-2; possibly TRBD1 for D (6 bases). V was clipped by 1 base and J by 5 bases, with 8 bases between them. This CDR3 spans 13 amino acids. Germline-derived CDR1 and CDR2 are SGHAT and FQNNGV.